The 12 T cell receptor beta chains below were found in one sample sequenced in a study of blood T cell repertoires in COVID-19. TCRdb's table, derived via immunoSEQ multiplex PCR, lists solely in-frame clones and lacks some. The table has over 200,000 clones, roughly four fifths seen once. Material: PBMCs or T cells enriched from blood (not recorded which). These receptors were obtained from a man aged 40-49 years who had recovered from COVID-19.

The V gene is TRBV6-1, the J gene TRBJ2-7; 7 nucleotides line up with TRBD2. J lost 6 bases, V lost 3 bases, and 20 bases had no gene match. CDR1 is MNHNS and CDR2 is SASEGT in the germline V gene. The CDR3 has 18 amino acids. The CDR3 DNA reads TGTGCCAGCAGTGAGTTAGTGGGTAGGGGAGGGTTCTTGTCCGAGCAGTACTTC. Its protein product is CASSELVGRGGFLSEQYF.

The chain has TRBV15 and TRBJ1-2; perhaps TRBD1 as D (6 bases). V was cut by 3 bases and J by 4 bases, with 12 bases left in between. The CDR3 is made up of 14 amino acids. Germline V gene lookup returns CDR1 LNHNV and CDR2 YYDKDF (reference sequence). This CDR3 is CATSSGGGGYGYTF. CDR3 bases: TGTGCCACCAGCAGCGGGGGAGGGGGCTATGGCTACACCTTC.

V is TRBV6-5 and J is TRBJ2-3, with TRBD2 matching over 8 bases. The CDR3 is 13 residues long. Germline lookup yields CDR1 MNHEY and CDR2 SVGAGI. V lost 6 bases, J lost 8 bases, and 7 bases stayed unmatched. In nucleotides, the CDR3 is TGTGCCAGCAGCCCGATTAGCGGGGCTACGCAGTATTTT. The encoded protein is CASSPISGATQYF.

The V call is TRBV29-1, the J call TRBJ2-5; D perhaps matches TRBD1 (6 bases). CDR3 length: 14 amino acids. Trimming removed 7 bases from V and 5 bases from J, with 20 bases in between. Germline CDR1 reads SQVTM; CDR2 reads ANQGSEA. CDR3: CSARGAGDLETQYF. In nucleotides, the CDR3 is TGCAGCGCCCGAGGGGCAGGGGATCTTGAGACCCAGTACTTC.

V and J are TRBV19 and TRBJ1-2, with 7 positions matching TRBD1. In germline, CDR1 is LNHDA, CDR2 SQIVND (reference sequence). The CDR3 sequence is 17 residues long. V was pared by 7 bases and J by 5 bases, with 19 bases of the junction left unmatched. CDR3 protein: CASTRSGGIGTEYGYTF. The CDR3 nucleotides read TGTGCCAGTACTCGCAGTGGTGGTATAGGGACAGAATATGGCTACACCTTC. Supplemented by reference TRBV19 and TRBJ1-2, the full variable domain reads DGGITQSPKYLFRKEGQNVTLSCEQNLNHDAMYWYRQDPGQGLRLIYYSQIVNDFQKGDIAEGYSVSREKKESFPLTVTSAQKNPTAFYLCASTRSGGIGTEYGYTFGSGTRLTVV.

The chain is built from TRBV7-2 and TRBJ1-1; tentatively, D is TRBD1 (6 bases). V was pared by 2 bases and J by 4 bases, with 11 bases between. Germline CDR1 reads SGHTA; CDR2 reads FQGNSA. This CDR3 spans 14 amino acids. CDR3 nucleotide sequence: TGTGCCAGCAGCTTATATGCAGGGGCCACTGAAGCTTTCTTT. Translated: CASSLYAGATEAFF. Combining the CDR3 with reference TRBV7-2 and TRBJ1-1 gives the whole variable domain GAGVSQSPSNKVTEKGKDVELRCDPISGHTALYWYRQSLGQGLEFLIYFQGNSAPDKSGLPSDRFSAERTGGSVSTLTIQRTQQEDSAVYLCASSLYAGATEAFFGQGTRLTVV.

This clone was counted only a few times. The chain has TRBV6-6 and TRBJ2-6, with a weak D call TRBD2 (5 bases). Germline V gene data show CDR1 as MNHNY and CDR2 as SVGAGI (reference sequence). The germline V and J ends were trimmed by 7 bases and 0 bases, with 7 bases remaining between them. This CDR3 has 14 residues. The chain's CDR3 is CASTRASGANVLTF. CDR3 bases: TGTGCCAGCACGAGGGCCTCTGGGGCCAACGTCCTGACTTTC.

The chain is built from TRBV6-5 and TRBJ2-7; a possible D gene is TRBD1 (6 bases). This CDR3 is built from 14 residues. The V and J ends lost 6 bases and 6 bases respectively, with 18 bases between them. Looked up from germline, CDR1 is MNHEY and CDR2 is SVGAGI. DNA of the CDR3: TGTGCCAGCAGCCAAAGGGCGTTAGGGGGCGAGCAGTACTTC. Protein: CASSQRALGGEQYF.

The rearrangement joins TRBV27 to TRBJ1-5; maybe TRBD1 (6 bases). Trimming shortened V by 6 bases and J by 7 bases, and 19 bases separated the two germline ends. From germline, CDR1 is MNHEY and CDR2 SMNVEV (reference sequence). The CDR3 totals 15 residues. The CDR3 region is CASSPRTGYGQPQHF. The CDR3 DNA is TGTGCCAGCAGCCCCCGAACAGGGTACGGACAGCCCCAGCATTTT.

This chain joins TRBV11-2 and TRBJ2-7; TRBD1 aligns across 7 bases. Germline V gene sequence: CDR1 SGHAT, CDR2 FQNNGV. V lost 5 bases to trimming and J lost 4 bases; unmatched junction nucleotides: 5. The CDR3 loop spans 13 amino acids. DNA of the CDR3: TGTGCCAGCAGCACGGGACAGATTTACGAGCAGTACTTC. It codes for CASSTGQIYEQYF.

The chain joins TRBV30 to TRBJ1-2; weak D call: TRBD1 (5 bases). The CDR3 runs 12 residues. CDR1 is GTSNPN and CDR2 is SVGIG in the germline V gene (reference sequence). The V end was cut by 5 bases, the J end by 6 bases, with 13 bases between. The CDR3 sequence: CAWPRWGNGYTF. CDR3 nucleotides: TGTGCCTGGCCCCGATGGGGCAATGGCTACACCTTC.

As DNA, the CDR3 is TGTGCCAGCAGCTTGGTCGGGTTGGGACAGGGGGCAATCGGCTACACCTTC. It encodes CASSLVGLGQGAIGYTF. The V call is TRBV5-6, the J call TRBJ1-2; TRBD1 agrees at 12 bases. The V gene's germline CDR1 is SGHDT and CDR2 YYEEEE. CDR3 length equals 17 residues. Unmatched junction bases numbered 11, after V lost 0 bases and J lost 8 bases.